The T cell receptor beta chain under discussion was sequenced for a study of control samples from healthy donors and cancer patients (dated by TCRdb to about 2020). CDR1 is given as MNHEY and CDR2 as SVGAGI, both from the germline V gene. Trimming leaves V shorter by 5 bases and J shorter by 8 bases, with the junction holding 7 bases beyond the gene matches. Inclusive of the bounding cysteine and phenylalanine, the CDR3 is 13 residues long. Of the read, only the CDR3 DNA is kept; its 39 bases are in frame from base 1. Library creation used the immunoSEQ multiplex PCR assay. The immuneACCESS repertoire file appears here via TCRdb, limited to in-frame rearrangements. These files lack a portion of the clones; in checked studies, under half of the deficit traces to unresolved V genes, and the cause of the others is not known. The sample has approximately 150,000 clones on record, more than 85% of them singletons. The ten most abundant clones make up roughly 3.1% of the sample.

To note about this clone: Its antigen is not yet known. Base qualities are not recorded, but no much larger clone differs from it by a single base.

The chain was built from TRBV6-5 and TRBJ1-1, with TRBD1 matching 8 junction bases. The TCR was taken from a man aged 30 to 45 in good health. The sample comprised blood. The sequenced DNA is TGTGCCAGCAGTCCCCGGACAGGGTTAGAAGCTTTCTTT. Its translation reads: CASSPRTGLEAFF.